A single sample is the source of the 9 T cell receptor beta chains below, sequenced in a study of control samples from healthy donors and cancer patients. TCRdb's copy holds only in-frame clones and misses some; the assay was immunoSEQ multiplex PCR. The sample has some 190,000 clones. Sequenced sample: blood. The receptors shown here come from a woman aged 25 to 39 in good health.

V is TRBV2 and J is TRBJ1-1; no definite D call. The CDR3 contains 15 residues. The germline V and J ends were trimmed by 0 bases and 11 bases, with 19 bases remaining between them. Germline CDR1 SNHLY, CDR2 FYNNEI. The CDR3 coding sequence is TGTGCCAGCAGTGAAGCCCCCACCGGTTCGGGTCCCGCTTTCTTT. It specifies CASSEAPTGSGPAFF.

The gene calls are TRBV28 and TRBJ1-5; TRBD1 matches 9 bases. CDR3 length: 15 residues. Germline trimming cut 7 bases from V and 7 bases from J; bases unmatched to any gene: 11. Germline CDR1 reads MDHEN; CDR2 reads SYDVKM. CDR3 region: CASIKAGQGGQPQHF. Written as DNA, the CDR3 is TGTGCCAGCATTAAAGCGGGACAGGGCGGACAGCCCCAGCATTTT.

The J gene is TRBJ1-4, the V gene TRBV7-6; D not certain. The germline gives CDR1 SGHVS, CDR2 FNYEAQ. This CDR3 region has 13 residues. Trimming stripped 1 base from V and 7 bases from J, with 7 bases between. The CDR3 DNA follows: TGTGCCAGCAGCTTAGAAATCGCTGAAAAACTGTTTTTT. Translating it yields CASSLEIAEKLFF.

The chain uses TRBV1 and TRBJ2-5; whether TRBD2, the table's D call, matches the DNA was not checked. TRBV1 is deemed a pseudogene. CDR3 length: 17 amino acids. The CDR3 DNA follows: TGCACCAGCAGCCAAGAAAGTGGAGCGGGGGGCCAAGAGACCCAGTACTTC. The encoded protein is CTSSQESGAGGQETQYF.

J is TRBJ1-5 and V is TRBV9, with D unresolved. Deletions cut 0 bases from V and 3 bases from J, with 10 bases between. The CDR3 runs to 15 residues. Germline V gene sequence: CDR1 SGDLS, CDR2 YYNGEE. CDR3 sequence: CASSVEGGINQPQHF. The CDR3 DNA follows: TGTGCCAGCAGCGTAGAGGGAGGAATCAATCAGCCCCAGCATTTT.

The CDR3 sequence: CASSVVGTGTNEQFF. CDR3 in DNA: TGTGCCAGCAGCGTAGTAGGGACAGGGACCAATGAGCAGTTCTTC. This sequence joins TRBV9 and TRBJ2-1; 9 bases are shared with TRBD1. This CDR3 has 15 residues. Germline V CDR1 and CDR2: SGDLS, YYNGEE. J gave up 6 bases and V 0 bases, and 4 bases lay outside the gene matches. Filled out from reference TRBV9 and TRBJ2-1, the complete variable domain reads DSGVTQTPKHLITATGQRVTLRCSPRSGDLSVYWYQQSLDQGLQFLIQYYNGEERAKGNILERFSAQQFPDLHSELNLSSLELGDSALYFCASSVVGTGTNEQFFGPGTRLTVL.

The V gene is TRBV18, the J gene TRBJ1-3; TRBD1 is a possible D gene (5 bases). CDR1 is KGHSH and CDR2 is LQKENI in the germline V gene. Trimming shortened V by 4 bases and J by 0 bases, and 10 bases separated the two germline ends. This CDR3 comprises 15 residues. The CDR3 DNA sequence: TGTGCCAGCTCACGGGACGGCTACTCTGGAAACACCATATATTTT. Its protein is CASSRDGYSGNTIYF.

The V gene is TRBV9, the J gene TRBJ1-1; TRBD1 matches 7 bases. Germline trimming cut 2 bases from V and 4 bases from J; bases unmatched to any gene: 5. The V gene's germline CDR1 is SGDLS and CDR2 YYNGEE. The CDR3 has 14 amino acids. DNA for the CDR3: TGTGCCAGCAGCGTGGCCGGGGACAGCACTGAAGCTTTCTTT. Its protein is CASSVAGDSTEAFF.

V is TRBV5-4 and J is TRBJ2-5; D may be TRBD2 (6 bases). This CDR3 is built from 14 residues. Per the germline V gene, CDR1 is SGHNT and CDR2 is YYREEE (reference sequence). V was clipped by 4 bases and J by 6 bases, with 16 bases between them. CDR3 bases: TGTGCCAGCAGCAGTGGAGGGGAAACTCAGACCCAGTACTTC. Its protein product is CASSSGGETQTQYF.